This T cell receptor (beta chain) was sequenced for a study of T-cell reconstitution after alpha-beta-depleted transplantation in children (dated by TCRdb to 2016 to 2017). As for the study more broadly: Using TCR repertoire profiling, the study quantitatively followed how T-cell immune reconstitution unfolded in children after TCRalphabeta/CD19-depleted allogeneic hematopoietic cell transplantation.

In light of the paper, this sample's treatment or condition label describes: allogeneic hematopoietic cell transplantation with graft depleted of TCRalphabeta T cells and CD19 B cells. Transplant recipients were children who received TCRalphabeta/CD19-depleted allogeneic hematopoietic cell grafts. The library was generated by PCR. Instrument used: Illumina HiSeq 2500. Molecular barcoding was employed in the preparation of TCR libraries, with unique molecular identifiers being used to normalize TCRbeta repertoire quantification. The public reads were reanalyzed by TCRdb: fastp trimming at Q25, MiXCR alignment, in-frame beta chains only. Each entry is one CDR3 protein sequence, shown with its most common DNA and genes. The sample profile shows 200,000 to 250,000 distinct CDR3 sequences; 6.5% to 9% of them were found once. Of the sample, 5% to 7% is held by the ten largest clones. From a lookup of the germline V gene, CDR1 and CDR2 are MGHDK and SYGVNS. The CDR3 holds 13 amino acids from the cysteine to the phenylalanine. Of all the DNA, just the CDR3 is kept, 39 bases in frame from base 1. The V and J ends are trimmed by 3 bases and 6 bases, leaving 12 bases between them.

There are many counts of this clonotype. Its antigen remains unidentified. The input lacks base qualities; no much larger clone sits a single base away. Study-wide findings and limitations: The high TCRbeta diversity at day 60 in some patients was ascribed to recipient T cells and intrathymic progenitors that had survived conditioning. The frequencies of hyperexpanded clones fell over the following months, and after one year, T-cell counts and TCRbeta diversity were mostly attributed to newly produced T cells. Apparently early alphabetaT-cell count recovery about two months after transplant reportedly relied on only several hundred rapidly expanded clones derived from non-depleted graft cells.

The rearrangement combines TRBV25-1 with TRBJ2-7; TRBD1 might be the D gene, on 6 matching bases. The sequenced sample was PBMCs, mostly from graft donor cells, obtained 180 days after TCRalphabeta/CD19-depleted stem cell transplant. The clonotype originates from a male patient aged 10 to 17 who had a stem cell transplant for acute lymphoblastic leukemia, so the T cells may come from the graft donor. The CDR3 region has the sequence CASSDRQGSEQYF. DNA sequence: TGTGCCAGCAGTGATCGCCAGGGGTCCGAGCAGTACTTC.